This T cell receptor beta chain was recorded in a study of technical replicates of blood from a few donors. This table comes from immunoSEQ multiplex PCR, and its TCRdb copy is limited to in-frame clones, with some not included. In the table there are some 94,000 clones, less than 96% of which are singletons. Germline CDR1 reads MGHRA; CDR2 reads YSYEKL. The CDR3 spans 16 residues. The ends lost 6 bases at V and 4 bases at J; junction bases unmatched: 13. The chain is built from TRBV4-1 and TRBJ2-3; 7 nucleotides align to TRBD1. Sequencing was carried out using T cells isolated from PBMCs. The clonotype originates from a human donor in good health. The CDR3 region has the DNA TGCGCCAGCAGTCTAATAGGGACAGTCAGGCCAGATACGCAGTATTTT. Translated, it gives CASSLIGTVRPDTQYF.